This T cell receptor beta chain comes out of a study of control samples from healthy donors and cancer patients. This clone has more than one count but fewer than ten. Using immunoSEQ multiplex PCR, the repertoire was profiled, and TCRdb retains in-frame clones only, with some absent. Counted here are 150,000 to 200,000 clones, more than 80% occurring once; the ten biggest clones make up about 1.4%. Germline CDR1 SGHVS, CDR2 FQNEAQ. This CDR3 has 14 amino acids. V was trimmed by 7 bases and J by 3 bases, leaving 12 bases between them. This chain joins TRBV7-8 and TRBJ2-2; tentatively, D is TRBD2 (5 bases). This TCR derives from a man aged 25 to 40 in good health. Sequenced input: blood. CDR3 nucleotide sequence: TGTGCCAGCATCCCGACTACCTACACCGGGGAGCTGTTTTTT. Residues: CASIPTTYTGELFF.